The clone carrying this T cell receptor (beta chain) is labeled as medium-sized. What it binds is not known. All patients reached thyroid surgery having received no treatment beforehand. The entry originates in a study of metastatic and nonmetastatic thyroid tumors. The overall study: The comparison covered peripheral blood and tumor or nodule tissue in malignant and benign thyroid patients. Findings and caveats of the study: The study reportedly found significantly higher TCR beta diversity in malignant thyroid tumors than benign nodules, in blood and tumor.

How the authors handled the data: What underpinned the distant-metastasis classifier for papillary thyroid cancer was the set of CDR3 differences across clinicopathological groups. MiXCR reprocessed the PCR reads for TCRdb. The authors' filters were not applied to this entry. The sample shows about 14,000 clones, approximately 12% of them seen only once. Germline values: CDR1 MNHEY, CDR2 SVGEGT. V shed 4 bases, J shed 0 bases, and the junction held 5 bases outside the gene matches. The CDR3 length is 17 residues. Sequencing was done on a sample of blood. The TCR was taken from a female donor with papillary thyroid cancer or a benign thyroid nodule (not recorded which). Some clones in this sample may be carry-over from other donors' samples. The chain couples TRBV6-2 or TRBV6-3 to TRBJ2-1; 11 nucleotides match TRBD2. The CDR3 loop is CASSSLAGGSSYNEQFF. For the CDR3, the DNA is TGTGCCAGCAGTTCCCTAGCGGGAGGTTCCTCCTACAATGAGCAGTTCTTC.